This T cell receptor beta chain was recorded in a study of circulating and synovial CD4+ cells in juvenile arthritis. CDR1 and CDR2 (germline): SGHAT, FQNNGV. J gave up 4 bases and V 4 bases, and 2 bases lay outside the gene matches. The CDR3 spans 13 residues. About this clone itself: Its antigen is currently unknown.

Sequencing was performed with immunoSEQ multiplex PCR; in TCRdb, only in-frame clones are kept and a portion is missing. The table shows fewer than 35,000 clones, with more than 90% occurring only once. General study results and limits: CPL versus bulk CD4 samples: T cell genome counts differed by at least an order of magnitude. Circulating pathogenic-like and bulk T cells looked alike by Vbeta family usage. Diversity here was lower than in bulk blood CD4 cells.

The sample consisted of CD4+ T cells from blood. This rearrangement joins TRBV11-2 to TRBJ1-2, with 8 bases identical to TRBD1. This TCR came from a human donor with juvenile idiopathic arthritis. The chain's CDR3 is CASSSTGGYGYTF. The CDR3 DNA reads as TGTGCCAGCAGCTCAACAGGGGGCTATGGCTACACCTTC.